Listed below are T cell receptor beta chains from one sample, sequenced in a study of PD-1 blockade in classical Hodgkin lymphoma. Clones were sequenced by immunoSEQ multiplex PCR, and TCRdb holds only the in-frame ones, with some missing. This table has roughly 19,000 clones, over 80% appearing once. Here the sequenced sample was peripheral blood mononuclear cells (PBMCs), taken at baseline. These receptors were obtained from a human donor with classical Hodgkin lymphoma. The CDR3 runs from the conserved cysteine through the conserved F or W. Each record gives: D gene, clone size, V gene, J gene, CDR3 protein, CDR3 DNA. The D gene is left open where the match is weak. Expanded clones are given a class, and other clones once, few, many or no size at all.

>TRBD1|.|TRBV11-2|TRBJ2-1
CASSLGTGVRHEQFF
TGTGCCAGCAGCTTAGGGACAGGGGTTAGGCATGAGCAGTTCTTC
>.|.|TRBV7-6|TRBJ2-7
CASSVGLPHYEQYF
TGTGCCAGCAGCGTGGGGCTCCCCCATTACGAGCAGTACTTC
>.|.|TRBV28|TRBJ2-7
CASSRLSWDRAYEQYF
TGTGCCAGCAGCCGCCTCTCGTGGGATCGTGCCTACGAGCAGTACTTC
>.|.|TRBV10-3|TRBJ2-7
CAIGERPYEQYF
TGTGCCATAGGGGAGAGGCCCTACGAGCAGTACTTC
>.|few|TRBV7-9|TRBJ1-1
CASSWAGKPNTEAFF
TGTGCCAGCAGCTGGGCAGGGAAGCCGAACACTGAAGCTTTCTTT
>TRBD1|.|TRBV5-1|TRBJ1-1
CASSSTTGGGTFF
TGCGCCAGCAGCTCTACGACAGGGGGCGGAACTTTCTTT
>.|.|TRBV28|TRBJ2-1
CASSNNEQFF
TGTGCCAGCAGCAACAATGAGCAGTTCTTC
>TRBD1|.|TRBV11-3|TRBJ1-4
CASSPTGEDNEKLFF
TGTGCCAGCAGCCCAACAGGGGAGGATAATGAAAAACTGTTTTTT
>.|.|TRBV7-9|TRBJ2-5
CASSITGRQETQYF
TGTGCCAGCAGTATAACAGGGCGCCAAGAGACCCAGTACTTC
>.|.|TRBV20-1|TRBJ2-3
CSAADNTQYF
TGCAGCGCCGCCGATAATACGCAGTATTTT
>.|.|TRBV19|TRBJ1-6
CASSGGGSSYNSPLHF
TGTGCCAGTAGCGGAGGGGGGAGCTCCTATAATTCACCCCTCCACTTT
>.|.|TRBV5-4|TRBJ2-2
CASSPEGAGTGELFF
TGTGCCAGCAGCCCGGAGGGAGCCGGTACCGGGGAGCTGTTTTTT
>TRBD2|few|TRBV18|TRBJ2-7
CASSPRTSGGAREQYF
TGTGCCAGCTCACCACGGACTAGCGGGGGGGCACGGGAGCAGTACTTC
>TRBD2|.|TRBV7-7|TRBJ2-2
CASSLNGGNRGELFF
TGTGCTAGCAGCTTAAACGGGGGGAACCGCGGGGAGCTGTTTTTT
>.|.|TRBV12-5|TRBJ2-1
CASGPDRPSYNEQFF
TGTGCTAGTGGTCCCGACAGACCCTCCTACAATGAGCAGTTCTTC
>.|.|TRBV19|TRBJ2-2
CASSIAPINTGELFF
TGTGCCAGTAGTATAGCGCCGATTAACACCGGGGAGCTGTTTTTT
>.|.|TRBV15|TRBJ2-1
CATRGGGAPYVEQFF
TGTGCCACCAGAGGTGGGGGGGCGCCCTATGTTGAGCAGTTCTTC
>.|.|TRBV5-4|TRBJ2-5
CASSPPSQETQYF
TGTGCCAGCAGCCCGCCGAGTCAAGAGACCCAGTACTTC
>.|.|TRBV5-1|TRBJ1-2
CASSSEETGYGYTF
TGCGCCAGCAGCTCGGAGGAGACGGGATATGGCTACACCTTC
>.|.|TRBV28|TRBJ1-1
CASSSGRQNTEAFF
TGTGCCAGCAGTTCGGGACGGCAGAACACTGAAGCTTTCTTT
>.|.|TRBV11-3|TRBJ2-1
CASSPLLGAAGLNEQFF
TGTGCCAGCAGCCCGTTGTTGGGAGCAGCGGGCCTCAATGAGCAGTTCTTC
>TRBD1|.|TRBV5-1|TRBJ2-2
CASSLDGQGGTGELFF
TGCGCCAGCAGCTTGGATGGACAGGGTGGGACCGGGGAGCTGTTTTTT
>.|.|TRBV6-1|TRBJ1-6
CASSEVHSHNSPLHF
TGTGCCAGCAGTGAAGTCCATAGCCATAATTCACCCCTCCACTTT
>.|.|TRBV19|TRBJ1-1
CASSMGGSGSTEAFF
TGTGCCAGTAGTATGGGTGGCTCTGGGAGCACTGAAGCTTTCTTT
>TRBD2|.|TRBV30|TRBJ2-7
CAWSTGGSYEQYF
TGTGCCTGGAGTACGGGGGGATCCTACGAGCAGTACTTC
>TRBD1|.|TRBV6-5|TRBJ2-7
CASSYTGTGRRREQYF
TGTGCCAGCAGTTACACCGGGACAGGGAGGCGGCGCGAGCAGTACTTC
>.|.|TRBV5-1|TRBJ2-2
CASSFTGVNTGELFF
TGCGCCAGCAGCTTTACAGGAGTAAACACCGGGGAGCTGTTTTTT
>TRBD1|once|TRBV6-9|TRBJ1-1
CASSYSTGGLGEAFF
TGTGCCAGCAGTTACTCTACAGGGGGCCTGGGGGAAGCTTTCTTT
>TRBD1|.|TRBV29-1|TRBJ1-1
CSVRTGQGLIEAFF
TGCAGCGTCCGCACCGGACAGGGCTTGATTGAAGCTTTCTTT
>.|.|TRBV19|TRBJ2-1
CASAYGGTYNEQFF
TGTGCCAGTGCCTATGGAGGCACCTACAATGAGCAGTTCTTC
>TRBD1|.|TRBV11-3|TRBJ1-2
CASSSGQGIDGYTF
TGTGCCAGCAGCTCAGGACAGGGAATTGATGGCTACACCTTC